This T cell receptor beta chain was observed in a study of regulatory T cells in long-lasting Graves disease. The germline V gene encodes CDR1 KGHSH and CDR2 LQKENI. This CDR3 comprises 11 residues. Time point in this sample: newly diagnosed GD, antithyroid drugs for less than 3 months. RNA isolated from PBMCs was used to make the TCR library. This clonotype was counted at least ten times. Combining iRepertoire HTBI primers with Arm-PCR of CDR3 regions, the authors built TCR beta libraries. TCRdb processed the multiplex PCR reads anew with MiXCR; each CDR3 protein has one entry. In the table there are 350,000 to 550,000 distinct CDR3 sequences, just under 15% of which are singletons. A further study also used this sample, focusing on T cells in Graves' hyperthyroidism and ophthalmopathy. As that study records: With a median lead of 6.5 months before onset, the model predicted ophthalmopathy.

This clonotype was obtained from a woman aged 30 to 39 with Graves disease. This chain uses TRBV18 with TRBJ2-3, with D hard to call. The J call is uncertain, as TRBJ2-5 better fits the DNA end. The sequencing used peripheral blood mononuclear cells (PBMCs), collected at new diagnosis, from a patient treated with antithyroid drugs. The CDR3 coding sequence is TGTGCCAGCTCACCTGATAAGACCCAGTACTTC. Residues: CASSPDKTQYF.